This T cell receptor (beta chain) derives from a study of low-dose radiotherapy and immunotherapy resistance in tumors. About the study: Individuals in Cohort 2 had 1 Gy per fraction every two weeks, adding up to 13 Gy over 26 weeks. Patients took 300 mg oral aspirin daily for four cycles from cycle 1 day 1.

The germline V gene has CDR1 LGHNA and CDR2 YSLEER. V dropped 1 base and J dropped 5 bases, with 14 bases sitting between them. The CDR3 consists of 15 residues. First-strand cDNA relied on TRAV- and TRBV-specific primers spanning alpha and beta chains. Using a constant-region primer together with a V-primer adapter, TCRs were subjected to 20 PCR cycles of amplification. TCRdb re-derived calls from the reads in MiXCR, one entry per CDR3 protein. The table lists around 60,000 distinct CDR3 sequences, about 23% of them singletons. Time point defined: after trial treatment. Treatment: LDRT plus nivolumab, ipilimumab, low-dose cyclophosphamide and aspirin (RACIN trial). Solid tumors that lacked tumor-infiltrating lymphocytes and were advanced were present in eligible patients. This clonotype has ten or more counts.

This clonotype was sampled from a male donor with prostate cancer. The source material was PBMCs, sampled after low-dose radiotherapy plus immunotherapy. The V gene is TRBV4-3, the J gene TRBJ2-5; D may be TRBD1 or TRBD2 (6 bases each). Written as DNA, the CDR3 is TGCGCCAGCAGCCAAGGGCCGGGGGCGAGGGAGACCCAGTACTTC. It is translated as CASSQGPGARETQYF.